This record covers a single T cell receptor (beta chain). No antigen is known for it. This sample is part of a study of T-cell reconstitution after alpha-beta-depleted transplantation in children. The TCRbeta library incorporated unique molecular identifiers. TCRdb re-derived calls from the PCR reads in MiXCR, one entry per CDR3 protein. This sample has 200,000 to 300,000 distinct CDR3 sequences, with approximately 24% found just once. Study-wide results and limits: Surviving recipient T cells and thymic progenitors produced the high day-60 TCRbeta diversity seen in some patients. Approximately two months post-transplant, alpha-beta T cells reportedly originated from several hundred expanded graft clones. Newly produced T cells mostly accounted for T-cell counts and diversity one year post-transplant.

CDR3 size: 15 residues. Germline CDR1 SGHVS, CDR2 FNYEAQ. V lost 2 bases and J lost 1, with 11 bases in between. The V and J genes are TRBV7-6 and TRBJ2-5; no firm D call. This material consisted of PBMCs, mostly from graft donor cells, taken 360 days after TCRalphabeta/CD19-depleted stem cell transplant. The sequence derives from a female patient aged 2-9 years who had a stem cell transplant for congenital amegakaryocytic thrombocytopenia, so the T cells may come from the graft donor. CDR3 region: CASSLLQNRQETQYF. DNA of the CDR3: TGTGCCAGCAGCTTACTACAGAACCGCCAAGAGACCCAGTACTTC. Filled out from reference TRBV7-6 and TRBJ2-5, the complete variable domain reads GAGVSQSPRYKVTKRGQDVALRCDPISGHVSLYWYRQALGQGPEFLTYFNYEAQQDKSGLPNDRFSAERPEGSISTLTIQRTEQRDSAMYRCASSLLQNRQETQYFGPGTRLLVL.